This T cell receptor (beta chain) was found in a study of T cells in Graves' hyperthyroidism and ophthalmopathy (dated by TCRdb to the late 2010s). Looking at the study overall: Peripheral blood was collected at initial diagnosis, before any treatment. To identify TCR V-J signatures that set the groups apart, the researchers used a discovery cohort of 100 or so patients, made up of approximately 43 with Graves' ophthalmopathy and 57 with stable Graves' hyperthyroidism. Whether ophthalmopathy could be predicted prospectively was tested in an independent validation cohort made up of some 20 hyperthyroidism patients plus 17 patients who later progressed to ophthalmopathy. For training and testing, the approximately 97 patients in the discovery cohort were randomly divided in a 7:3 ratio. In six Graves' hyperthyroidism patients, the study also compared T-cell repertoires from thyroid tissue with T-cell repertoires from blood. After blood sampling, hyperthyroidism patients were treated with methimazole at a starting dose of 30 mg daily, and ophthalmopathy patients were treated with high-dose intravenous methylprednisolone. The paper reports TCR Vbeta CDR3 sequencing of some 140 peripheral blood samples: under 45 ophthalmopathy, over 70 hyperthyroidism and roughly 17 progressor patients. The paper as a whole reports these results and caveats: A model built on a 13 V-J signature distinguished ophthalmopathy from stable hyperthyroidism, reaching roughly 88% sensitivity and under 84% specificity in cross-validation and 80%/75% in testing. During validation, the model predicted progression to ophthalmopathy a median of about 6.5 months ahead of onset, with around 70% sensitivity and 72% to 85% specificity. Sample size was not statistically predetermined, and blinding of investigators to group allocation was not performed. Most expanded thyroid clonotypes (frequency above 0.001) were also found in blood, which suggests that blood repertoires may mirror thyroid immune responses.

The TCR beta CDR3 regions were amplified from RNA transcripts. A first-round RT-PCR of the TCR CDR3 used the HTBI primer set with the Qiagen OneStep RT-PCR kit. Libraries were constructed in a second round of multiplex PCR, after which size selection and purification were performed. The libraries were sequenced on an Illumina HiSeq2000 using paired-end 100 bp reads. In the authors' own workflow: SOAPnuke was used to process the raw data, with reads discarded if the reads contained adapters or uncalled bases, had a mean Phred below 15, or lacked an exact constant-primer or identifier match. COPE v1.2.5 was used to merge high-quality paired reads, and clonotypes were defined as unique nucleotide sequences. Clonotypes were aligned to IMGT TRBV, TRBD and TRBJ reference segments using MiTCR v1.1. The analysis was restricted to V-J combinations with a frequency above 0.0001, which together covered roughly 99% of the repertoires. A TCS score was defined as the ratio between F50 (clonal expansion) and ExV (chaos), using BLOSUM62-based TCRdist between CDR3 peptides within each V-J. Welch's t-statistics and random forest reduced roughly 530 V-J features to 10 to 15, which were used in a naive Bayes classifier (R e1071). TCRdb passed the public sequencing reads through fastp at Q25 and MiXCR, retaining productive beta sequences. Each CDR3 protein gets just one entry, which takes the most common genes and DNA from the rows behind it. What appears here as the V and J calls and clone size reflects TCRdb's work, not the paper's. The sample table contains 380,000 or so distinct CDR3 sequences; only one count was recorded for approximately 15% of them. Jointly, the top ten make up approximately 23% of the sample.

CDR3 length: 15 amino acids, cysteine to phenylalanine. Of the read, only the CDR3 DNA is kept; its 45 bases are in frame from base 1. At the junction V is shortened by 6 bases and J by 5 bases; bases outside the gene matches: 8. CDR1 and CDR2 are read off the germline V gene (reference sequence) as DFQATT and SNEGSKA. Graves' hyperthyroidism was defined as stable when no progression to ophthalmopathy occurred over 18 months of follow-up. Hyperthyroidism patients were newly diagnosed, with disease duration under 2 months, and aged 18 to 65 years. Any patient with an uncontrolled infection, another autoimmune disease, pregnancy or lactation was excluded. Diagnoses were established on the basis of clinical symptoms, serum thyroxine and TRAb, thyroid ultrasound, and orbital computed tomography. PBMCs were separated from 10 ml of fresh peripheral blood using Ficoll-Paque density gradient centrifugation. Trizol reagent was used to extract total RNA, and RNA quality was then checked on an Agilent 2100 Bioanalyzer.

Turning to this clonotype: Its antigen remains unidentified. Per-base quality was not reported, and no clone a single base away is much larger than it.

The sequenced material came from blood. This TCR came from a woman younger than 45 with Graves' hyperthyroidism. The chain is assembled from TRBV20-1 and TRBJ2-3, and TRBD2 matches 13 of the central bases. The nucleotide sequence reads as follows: TGCAGTGCCTACGGGACTAGCGGGGTGAGAGATACGCAGTATTTT. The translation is CSAYGTSGVRDTQYF.